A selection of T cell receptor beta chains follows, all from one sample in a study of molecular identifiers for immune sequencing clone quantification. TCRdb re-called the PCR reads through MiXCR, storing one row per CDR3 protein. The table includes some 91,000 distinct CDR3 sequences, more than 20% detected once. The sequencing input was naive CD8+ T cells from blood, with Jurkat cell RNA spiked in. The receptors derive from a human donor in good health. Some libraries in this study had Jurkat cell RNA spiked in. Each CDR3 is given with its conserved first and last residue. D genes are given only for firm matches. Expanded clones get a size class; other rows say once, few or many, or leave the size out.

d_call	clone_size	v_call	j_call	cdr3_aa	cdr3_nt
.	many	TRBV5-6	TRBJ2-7	CASSPPTVTYEQYF	TGTGCCAGCAGCCCTCCGACAGTAACTTACGAGCAGTACTTC
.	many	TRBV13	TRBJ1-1	CASSFPTGPRVHRGAFF	TGTGCCAGCAGCTTCCCTACGGGGCCGCGGGTCCACCGTGGGGCTTTCTTT
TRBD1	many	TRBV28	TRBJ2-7	CASSEIRGLAYEQYF	TGTGCCAGCAGTGAGATCAGGGGGTTGGCCTACGAGCAGTACTTC
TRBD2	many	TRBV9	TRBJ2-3	CASNAGGSDTQYF	TGTGCCAGCAATGCGGGGGGGTCAGATACGCAGTATTTT
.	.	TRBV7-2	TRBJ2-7	CASRSGSLGNEQYF	TGTGCCAGCCGCTCCGGGTCCCTGGGCAACGAGCAGTACTTC
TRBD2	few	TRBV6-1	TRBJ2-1	CASSEGLAGGTSYNEQFF	TGTGCCAGCAGTGAAGGACTAGCGGGAGGAACGTCCTACAATGAGCAGTTCTTC
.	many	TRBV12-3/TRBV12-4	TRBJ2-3	CASSLVMGATDTQYF	TGTGCCAGCAGTTTAGTCATGGGAGCCACAGATACGCAGTATTTT
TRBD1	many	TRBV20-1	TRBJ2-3	CSATWTGGASGGIPSTDTQYF	TGCAGTGCTACCTGGACAGGGGGCGCGAGCGGGGGGATACCTAGCACAGATACGCAGTATTTT
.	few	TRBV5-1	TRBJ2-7	CASSLETGHEQYF	TGCGCCAGCAGCTTGGAAACGGGCCACGAGCAGTACTTC
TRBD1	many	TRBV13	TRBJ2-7	CASSTRDSYEQYF	TGTGCCAGCAGCACCCGGGACAGCTACGAGCAGTACTTC